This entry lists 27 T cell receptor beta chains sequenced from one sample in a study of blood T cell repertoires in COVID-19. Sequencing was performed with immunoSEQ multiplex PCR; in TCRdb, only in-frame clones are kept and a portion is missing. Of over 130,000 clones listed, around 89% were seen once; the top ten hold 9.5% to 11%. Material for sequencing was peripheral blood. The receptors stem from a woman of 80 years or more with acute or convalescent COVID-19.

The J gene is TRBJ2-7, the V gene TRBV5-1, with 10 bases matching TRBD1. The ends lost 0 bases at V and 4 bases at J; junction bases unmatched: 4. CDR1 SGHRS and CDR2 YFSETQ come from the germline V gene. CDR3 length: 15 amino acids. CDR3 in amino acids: CASSLGGQGQYEQYF. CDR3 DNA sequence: TGCGCCAGCAGCTTGGGGGGACAGGGGCAATACGAGCAGTACTTC. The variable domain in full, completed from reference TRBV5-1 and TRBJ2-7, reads KAGVTQTPRYLIKTRGQQVTLSCSPISGHRSVSWYQQTPGQGLQFLFEYFSETQRNKGNFPGRFSGRQFSNSRSEMNVSTLELGDSALYLCASSLGGQGQYEQYFGPGTRLTVT.

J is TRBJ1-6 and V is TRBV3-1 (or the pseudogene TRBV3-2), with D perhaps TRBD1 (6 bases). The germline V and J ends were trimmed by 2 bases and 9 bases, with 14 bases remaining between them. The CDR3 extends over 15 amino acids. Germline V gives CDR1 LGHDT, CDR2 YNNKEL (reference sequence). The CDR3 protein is CASSQRGLNFSPLHF. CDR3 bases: TGTGCCAGCAGCCAAAGGGGGTTAAATTTTTCACCCCTCCACTTT.

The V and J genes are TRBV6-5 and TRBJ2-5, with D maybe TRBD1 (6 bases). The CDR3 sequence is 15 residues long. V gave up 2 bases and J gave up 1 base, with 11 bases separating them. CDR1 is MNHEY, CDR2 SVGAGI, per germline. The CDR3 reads CASSYVGTIQETQYF. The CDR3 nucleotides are TGTGCCAGCAGTTACGTTGGGACAATCCAAGAGACCCAGTACTTC.

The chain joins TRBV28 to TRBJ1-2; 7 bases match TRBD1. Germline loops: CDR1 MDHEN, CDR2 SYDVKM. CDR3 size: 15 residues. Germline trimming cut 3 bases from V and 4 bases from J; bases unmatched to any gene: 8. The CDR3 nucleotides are TGTGCCAGCAGTTTCTCGACAGGGTCTCTCTATGGCTACACCTTC. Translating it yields CASSFSTGSLYGYTF.

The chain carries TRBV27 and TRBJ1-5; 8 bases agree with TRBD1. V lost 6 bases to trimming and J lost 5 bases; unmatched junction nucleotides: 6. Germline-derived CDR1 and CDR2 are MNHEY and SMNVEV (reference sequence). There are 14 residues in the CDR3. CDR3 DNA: TGTGCCAGCAGGCGGGACAGGTGGGATCAGCCCCAGCATTTT. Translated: CASRRDRWDQPQHF.

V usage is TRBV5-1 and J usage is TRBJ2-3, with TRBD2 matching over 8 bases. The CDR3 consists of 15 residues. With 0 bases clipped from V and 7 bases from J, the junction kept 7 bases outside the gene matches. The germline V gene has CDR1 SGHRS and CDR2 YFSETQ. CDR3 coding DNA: TGCGCCAGCAGCTTGGGTGGGACTAGGGATTATACGCAGTATTTT. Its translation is CASSLGGTRDYTQYF.

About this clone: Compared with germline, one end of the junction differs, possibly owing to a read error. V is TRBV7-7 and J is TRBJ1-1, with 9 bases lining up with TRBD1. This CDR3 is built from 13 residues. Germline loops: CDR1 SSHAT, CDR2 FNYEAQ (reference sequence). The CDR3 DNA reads TGTGCTAGCAGCTTGGGGACAGGGACTGAAGCTTTCTTT. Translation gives CASSLGTGTEAFF.

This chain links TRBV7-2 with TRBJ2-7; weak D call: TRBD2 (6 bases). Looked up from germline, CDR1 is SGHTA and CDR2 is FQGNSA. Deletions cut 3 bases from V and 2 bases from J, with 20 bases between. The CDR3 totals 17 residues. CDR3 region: CASSLMPGRGLTYEQYF. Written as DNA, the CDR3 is TGTGCCAGCAGCTTGATGCCCGGCCGGGGGTTAACCTACGAGCAGTACTTC.

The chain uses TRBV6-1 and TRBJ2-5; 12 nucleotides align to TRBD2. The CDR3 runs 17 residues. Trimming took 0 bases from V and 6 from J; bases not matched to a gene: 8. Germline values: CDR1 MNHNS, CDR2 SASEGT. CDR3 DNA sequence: TGTGCCAGCAGTGAAGCGCTTTTTACTAGCGGGGGGAAGACCCAGTACTTC. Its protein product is CASSEALFTSGGKTQYF.

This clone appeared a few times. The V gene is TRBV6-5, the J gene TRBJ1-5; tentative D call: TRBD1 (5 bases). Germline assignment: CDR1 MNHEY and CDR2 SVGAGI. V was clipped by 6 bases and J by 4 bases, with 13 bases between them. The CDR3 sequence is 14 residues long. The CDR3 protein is CASSPDSRNQPQHF. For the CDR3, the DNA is TGTGCCAGCAGCCCCGACAGTAGAAATCAGCCCCAGCATTTT.

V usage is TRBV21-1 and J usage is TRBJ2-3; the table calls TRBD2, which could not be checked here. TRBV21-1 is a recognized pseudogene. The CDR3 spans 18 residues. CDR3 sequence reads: CASSPRRASGGAEVTQYF. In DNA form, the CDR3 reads TGTGCCAGCAGCCCTAGGAGGGCTAGCGGGGGGGCGGAGGTTACGCAGTATTTT.

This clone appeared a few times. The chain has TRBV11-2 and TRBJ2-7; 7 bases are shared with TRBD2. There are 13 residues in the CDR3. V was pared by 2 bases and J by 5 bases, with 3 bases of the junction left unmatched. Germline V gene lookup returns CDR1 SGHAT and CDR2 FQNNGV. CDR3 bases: TGTGCCAGCAGCTTATTTGCGGGAGACGAGCAGTACTTC. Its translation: CASSLFAGDEQYF. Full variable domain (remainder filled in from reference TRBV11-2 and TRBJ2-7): EAGVAQSPRYKIIEKRQSVAFWCNPISGHATLYWYQQILGQGPKLLIQFQNNGVVDDSQLPKDRFSAERLKGVDSTLKIQPAKLEDSAVYLCASSLFAGDEQYFGPGTRLTVT.

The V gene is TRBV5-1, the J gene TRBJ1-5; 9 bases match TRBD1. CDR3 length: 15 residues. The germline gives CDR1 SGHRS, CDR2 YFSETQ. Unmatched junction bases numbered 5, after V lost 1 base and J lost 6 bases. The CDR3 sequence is CASSLTTGGGQPQHF. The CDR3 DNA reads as TGCGCCAGCAGCTTGACCACAGGGGGCGGTCAGCCCCAGCATTTT.

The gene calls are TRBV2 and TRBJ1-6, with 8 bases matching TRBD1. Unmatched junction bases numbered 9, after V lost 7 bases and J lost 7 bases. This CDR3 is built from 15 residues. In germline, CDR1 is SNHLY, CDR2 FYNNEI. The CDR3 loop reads CASTPRDRQNSPLHF. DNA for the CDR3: TGTGCCAGCACCCCCCGGGACAGGCAGAATTCACCCCTCCACTTT.

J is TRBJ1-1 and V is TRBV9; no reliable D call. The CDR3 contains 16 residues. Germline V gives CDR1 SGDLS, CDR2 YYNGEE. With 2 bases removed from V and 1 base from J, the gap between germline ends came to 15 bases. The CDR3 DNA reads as TGTGCCAGCAGCGTGTTCCAACCGGGTGCGAACACTGAAGCTTTCTTT. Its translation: CASSVFQPGANTEAFF.

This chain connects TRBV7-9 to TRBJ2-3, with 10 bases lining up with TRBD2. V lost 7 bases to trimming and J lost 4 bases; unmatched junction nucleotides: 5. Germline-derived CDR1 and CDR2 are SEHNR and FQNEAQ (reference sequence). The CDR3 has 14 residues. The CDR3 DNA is TGTGCCAGCACCCCTCTAGCGGGGGCAGATACGCAGTATTTT. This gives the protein CASTPLAGADTQYF.

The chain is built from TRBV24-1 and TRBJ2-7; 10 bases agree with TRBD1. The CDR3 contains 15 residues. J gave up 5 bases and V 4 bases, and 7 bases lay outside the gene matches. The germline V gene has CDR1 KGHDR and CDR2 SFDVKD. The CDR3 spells CATSDPRDRGNEQYF. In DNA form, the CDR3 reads TGTGCCACCAGTGACCCCCGGGACAGGGGAAACGAGCAGTACTTC.

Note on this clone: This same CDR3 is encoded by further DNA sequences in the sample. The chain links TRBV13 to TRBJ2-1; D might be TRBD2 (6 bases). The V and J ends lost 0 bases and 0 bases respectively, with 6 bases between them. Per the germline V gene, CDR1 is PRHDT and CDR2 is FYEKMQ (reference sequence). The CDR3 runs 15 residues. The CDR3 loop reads CASSLGGSSYNEQFF. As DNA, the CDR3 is TGTGCCAGCAGCTTAGGCGGGAGCTCCTACAATGAGCAGTTCTTC.

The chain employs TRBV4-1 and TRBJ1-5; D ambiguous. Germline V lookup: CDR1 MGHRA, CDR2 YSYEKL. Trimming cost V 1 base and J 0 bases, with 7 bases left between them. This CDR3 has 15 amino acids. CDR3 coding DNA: TGCGCCAGCAGCCAAGTTGGCCTTAGCAATCAGCCCCAGCATTTT. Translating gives CASSQVGLSNQPQHF.

CDR3 nucleotide sequence: TGCAGTGCTAGTAGCGGGAGGGGAGAGCCCCAGCATTTT. The encoded protein is CSASSGRGEPQHF. This rearrangement joins TRBV20-1 to TRBJ1-5, with D possibly matching TRBD1 (5 bases). CDR1 and CDR2 (germline): DFQATT, SNEGSKA (reference sequence). V was cut by 3 bases and J by 8 bases, with 14 bases left in between. The CDR3 contains 13 residues.

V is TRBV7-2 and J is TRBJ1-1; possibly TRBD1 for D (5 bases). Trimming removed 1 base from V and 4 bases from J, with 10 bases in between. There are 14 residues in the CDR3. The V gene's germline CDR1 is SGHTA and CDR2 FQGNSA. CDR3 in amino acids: CASSLEPGPTEAFF. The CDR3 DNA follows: TGTGCCAGCAGCTTAGAGCCAGGGCCCACTGAAGCTTTCTTT.

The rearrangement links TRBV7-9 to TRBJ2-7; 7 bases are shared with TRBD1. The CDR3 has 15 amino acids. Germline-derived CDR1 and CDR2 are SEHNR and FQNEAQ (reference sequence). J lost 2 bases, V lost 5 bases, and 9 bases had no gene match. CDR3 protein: CASSRQGLKAYEQYF. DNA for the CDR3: TGTGCCAGCAGCCGACAGGGCTTGAAGGCCTACGAGCAGTACTTC.

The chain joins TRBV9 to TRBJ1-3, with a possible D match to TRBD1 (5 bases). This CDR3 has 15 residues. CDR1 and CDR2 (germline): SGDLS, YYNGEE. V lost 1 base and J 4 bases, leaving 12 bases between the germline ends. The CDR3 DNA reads TGTGCCAGCAGCGTATACGGGGGGTCAGGAAACACCATATATTTT. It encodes CASSVYGGSGNTIYF.

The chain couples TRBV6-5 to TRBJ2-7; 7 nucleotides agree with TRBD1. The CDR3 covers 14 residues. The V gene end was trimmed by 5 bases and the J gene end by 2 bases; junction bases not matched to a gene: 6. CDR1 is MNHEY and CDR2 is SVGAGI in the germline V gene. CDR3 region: CASSRNRGAYEQYF. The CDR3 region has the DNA TGTGCCAGCAGTCGTAACAGGGGAGCCTACGAGCAGTACTTC.

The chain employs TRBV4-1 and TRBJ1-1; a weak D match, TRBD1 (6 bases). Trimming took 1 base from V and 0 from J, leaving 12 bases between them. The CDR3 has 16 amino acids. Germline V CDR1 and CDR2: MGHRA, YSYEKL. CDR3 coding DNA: TGCGCCAGCAGCCAAGGGGGGGGCTGGGTGAACACTGAAGCTTTCTTT. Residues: CASSQGGGWVNTEAFF.

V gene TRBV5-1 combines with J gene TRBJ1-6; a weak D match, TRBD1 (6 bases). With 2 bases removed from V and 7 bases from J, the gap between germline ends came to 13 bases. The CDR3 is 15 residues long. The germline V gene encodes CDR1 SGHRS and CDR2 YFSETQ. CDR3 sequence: CASSFGGGANSPLHF. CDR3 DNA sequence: TGCGCCAGCAGCTTCGGTGGGGGGGCGAATTCACCCCTCCACTTT.

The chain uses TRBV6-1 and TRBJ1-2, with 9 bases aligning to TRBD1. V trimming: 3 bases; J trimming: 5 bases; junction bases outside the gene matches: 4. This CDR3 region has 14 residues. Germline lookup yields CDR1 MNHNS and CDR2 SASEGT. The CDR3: CASSDGTGWYGYTF. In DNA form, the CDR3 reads TGTGCCAGCAGTGACGGGACAGGGTGGTATGGCTACACCTTC.